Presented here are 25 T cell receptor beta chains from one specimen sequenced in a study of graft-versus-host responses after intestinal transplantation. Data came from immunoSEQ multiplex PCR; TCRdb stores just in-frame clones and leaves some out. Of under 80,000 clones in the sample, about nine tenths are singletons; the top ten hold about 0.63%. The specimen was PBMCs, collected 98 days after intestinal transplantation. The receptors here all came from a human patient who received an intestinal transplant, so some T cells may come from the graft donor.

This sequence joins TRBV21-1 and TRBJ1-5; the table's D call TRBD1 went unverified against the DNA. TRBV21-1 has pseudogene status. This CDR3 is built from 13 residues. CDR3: CASGRGPNQPQHF. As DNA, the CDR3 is TGTGCCAGCGGCAGGGGCCCAAATCAGCCCCAGCATTTT.

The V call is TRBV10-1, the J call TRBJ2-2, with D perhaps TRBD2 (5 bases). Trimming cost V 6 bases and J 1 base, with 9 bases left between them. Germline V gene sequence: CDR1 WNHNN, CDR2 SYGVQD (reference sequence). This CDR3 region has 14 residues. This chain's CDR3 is CASRAGLNTGELFF. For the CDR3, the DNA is TGCGCCAGCAGGGCGGGTTTGAACACCGGGGAGCTGTTTTTT.

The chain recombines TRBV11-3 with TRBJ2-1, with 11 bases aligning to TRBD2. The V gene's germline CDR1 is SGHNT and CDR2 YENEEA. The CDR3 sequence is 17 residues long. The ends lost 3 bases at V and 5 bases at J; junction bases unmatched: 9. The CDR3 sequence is CASSFRLAGLFDNEQFF. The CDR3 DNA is TGTGCCAGCAGCTTTAGACTAGCGGGGTTATTCGACAATGAGCAGTTCTTC.

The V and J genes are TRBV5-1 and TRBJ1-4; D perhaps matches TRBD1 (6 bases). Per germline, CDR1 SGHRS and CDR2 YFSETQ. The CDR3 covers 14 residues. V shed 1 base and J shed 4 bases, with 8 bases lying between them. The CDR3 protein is CASSLTGINEKLFF. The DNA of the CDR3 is TGCGCCAGCAGCTTGACAGGGATTAATGAAAAACTGTTTTTT.

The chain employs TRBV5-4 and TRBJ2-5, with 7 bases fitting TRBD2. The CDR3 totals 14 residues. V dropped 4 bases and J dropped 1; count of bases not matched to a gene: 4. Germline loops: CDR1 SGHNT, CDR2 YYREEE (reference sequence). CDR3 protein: CASSPGTIQETQYF. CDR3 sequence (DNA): TGTGCCAGCAGCCCTGGGACTATCCAAGAGACCCAGTACTTC.

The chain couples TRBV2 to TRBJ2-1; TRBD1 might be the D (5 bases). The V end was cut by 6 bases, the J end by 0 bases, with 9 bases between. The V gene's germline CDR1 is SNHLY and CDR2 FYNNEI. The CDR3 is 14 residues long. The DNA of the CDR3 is TGTGCCAGCAGGTCAGGGTTCTCCTACAATGAGCAGTTCTTC. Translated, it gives CASRSGFSYNEQFF. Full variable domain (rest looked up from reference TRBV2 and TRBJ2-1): EPEVTQTPSHQVTQMGQEVILRCVPISNHLYFYWYRQILGQKVEFLVSFYNNEISEKSEIFDDQFSVERPDGSNFTLKIRSTKLEDSAMYFCASRSGFSYNEQFFGPGTRLTVL.

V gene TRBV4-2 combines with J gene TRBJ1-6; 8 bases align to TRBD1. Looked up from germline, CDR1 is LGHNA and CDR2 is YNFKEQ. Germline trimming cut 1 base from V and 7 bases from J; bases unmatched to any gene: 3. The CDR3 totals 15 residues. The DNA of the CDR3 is TGTGCCAGCAGCCAAGGACAGGGGAGGAATTCACCCCTCCACTTT. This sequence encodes CASSQGQGRNSPLHF.

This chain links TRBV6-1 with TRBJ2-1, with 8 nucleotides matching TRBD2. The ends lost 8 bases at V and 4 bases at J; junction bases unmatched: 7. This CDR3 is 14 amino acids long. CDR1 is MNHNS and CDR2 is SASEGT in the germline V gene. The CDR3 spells CASSAGDRYNEQFF. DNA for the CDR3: TGTGCCAGCTCAGCGGGAGACCGTTACAATGAGCAGTTCTTC.

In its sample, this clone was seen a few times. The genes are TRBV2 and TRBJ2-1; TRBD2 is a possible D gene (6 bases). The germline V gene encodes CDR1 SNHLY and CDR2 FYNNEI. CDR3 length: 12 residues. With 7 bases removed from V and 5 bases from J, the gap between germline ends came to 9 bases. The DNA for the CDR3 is TGTGCCAGCACCCGCGGGGACAATGAGCAGTTCTTC. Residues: CASTRGDNEQFF.

This chain's CDR3 is CASSPDTYNEQFF. Written as DNA, the CDR3 is TGTGCCAGCTCCCCGGACACATACAATGAGCAGTTCTTC. This rearrangement joins TRBV6-6 to TRBJ2-1; tentatively, D is TRBD1 (5 bases). V was clipped by 8 bases and J by 4 bases, with 12 bases between them. Germline CDR1 and CDR2: MNHNY and SVGAGI (reference sequence). This CDR3 contains 13 residues.

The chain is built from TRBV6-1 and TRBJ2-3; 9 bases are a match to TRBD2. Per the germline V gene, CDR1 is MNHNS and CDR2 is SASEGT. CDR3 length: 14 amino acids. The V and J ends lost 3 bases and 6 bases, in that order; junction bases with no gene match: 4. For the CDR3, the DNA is TGTGCCAGCAGTGATGGGACTAGCTTGGATACGCAGTATTTT. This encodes CASSDGTSLDTQYF.

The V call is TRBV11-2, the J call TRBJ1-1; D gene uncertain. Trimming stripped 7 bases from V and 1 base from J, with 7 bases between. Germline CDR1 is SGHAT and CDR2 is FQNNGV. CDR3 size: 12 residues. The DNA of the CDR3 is TGTGCCAGCACCAAGGAGAACACTGAAGCTTTCTTT. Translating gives CASTKENTEAFF.

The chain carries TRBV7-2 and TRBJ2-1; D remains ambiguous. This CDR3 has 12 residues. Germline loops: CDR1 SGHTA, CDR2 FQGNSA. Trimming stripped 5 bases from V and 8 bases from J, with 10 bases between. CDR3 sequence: CASSGVGYEQFF. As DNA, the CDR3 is TGTGCCAGCAGCGGGGTAGGATATGAGCAGTTCTTC.

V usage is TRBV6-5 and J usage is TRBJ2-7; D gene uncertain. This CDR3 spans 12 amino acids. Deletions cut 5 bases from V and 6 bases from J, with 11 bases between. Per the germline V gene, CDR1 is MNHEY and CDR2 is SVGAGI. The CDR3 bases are TGTGCCAGCAGTGAAGCGCTTTCCGAGCAGTACTTC. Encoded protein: CASSEALSEQYF.

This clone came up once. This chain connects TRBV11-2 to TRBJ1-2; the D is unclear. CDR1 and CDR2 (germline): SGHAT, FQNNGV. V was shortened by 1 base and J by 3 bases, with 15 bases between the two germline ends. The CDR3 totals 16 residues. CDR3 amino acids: CASSLGRSAKDYGYTF. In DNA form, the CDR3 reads TGTGCCAGCAGCTTAGGGAGGTCAGCGAAGGACTATGGCTACACCTTC.

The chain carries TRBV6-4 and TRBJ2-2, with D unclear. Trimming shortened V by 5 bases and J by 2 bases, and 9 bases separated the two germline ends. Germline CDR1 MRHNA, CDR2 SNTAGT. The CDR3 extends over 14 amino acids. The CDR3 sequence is CASSLDGNTGELFF. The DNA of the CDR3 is TGTGCCAGCAGTCTTGACGGAAACACCGGGGAGCTGTTTTTT.

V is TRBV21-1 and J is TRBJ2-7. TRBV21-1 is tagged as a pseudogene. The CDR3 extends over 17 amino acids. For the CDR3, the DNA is TGTGCCAGCAGCAAAACCCGGGACCTCCTCCTCGTTTACGAGCAGTACTTC. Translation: CASSKTRDLLLVYEQYF.

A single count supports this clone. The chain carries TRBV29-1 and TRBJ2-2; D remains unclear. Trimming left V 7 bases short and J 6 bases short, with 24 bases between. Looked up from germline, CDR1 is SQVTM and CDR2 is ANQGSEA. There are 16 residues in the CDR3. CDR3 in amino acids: CSAKNVLGEMSGELFF. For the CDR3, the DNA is TGCAGCGCCAAAAACGTCCTGGGCGAGATGTCCGGGGAGCTGTTTTTT.

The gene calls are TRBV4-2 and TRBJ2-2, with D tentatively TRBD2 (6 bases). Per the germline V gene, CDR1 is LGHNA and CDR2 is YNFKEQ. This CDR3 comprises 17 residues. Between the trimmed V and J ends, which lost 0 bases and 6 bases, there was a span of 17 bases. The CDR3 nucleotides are TGTGCCAGCAGCCAAGATTTCGGTAGGCCGGGGGCCGGGGAGCTGTTTTTT. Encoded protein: CASSQDFGRPGAGELFF.

The CDR3 reads CASSYQAGVKDGYTF. The CDR3, as DNA: TGTGCCAGCAGTTACCAGGCCGGGGTGAAGGATGGCTACACCTTC. The genes are TRBV6-5 and TRBJ1-2; D gene unclear. The CDR3 length is 15 residues. V lost 2 bases and J lost 6, with 16 bases in between. Germline CDR1 is MNHEY and CDR2 is SVGAGI.

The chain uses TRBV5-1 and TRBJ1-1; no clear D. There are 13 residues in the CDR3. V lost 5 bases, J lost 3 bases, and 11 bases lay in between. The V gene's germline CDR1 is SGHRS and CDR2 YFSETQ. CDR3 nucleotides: TGCGCCAGCAGGCCTCGGTTGGACACTGAAGCTTTCTTT. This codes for CASRPRLDTEAFF.

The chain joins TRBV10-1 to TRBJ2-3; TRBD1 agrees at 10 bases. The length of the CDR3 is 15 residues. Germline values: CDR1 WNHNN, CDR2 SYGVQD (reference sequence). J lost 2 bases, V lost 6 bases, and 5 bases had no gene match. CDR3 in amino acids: CASSHGTGDTDTQYF. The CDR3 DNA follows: TGCGCCAGCAGCCACGGGACAGGGGACACAGATACGCAGTATTTT.

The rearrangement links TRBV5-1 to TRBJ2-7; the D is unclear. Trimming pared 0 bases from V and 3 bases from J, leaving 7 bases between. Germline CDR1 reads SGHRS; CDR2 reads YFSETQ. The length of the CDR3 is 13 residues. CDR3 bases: TGCGCCAGCAGCTTGGCCCCTATCTACGAGCAGTACTTC. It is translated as CASSLAPIYEQYF.

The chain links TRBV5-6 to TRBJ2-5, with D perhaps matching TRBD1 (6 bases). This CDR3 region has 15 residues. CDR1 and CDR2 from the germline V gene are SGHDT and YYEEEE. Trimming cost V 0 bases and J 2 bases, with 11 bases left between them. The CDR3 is CASSLGTVPQETQYF. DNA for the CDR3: TGTGCCAGCAGCTTGGGGACAGTGCCACAAGAGACCCAGTACTTC.

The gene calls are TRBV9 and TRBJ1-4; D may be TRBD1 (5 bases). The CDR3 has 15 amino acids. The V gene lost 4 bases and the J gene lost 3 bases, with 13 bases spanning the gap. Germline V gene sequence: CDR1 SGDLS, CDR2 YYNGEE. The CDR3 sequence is CASSPLGGANEKLFF. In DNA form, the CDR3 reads TGTGCCAGCAGCCCTCTGGGGGGGGCTAATGAAAAACTGTTTTTT.